This T cell receptor beta chain was sequenced in a study of cytomegalovirus exposure and HLA in healthy donors. Looking at the study overall: Earlier sequencing of some 180 million T cells yielded roughly 120 million unique TCR beta sequences.

General observations from the study: Several top significant clusters appeared, in a later analysis, to be linked to common viral pathogens. As a later analysis revealed, the rate of TCR association differed by HLA locus, with DRB1 most and HLA-C fewest. Clonal expansion, a later analysis showed, was greater in HLA-associated TCR beta chains than in equally common others.

A word on this clone: The antigen is undetermined.

Primers for the PCR totalled 60 Vbeta and 13 Jbeta. TCRdb's table, derived via immunoSEQ multiplex PCR, lists solely in-frame clones and lacks some. Found here are 90,000 to 110,000 clones, roughly 79% of them singletons; the top ten hold roughly 6%. The CDR3 consists of 13 residues. The V end lost 5 bases, the J end lost 6 bases, and 13 bases lay between the germline ends. Germline V gene data show CDR1 as SGHVS and CDR2 as FQNEAQ. The sequenced sample consisted of PBMCs. The chain has TRBV7-8 and TRBJ1-2; D gene ambiguous. This TCR was sampled from a male donor in good health and CMV-seronegative. The CDR3 sequence is CASSPGVSNGYTF. CDR3 coding DNA: TGTGCCAGCAGCCCCGGGGTCTCAAATGGCTACACCTTC.